This is a list of T cell receptor beta chains from one sample in a study of blood T cells in healthy people across ages. TCRdb re-called the 5' RACE reads through MiXCR, storing one row per CDR3 protein. The repertoire holds about 680,000 distinct CDR3 sequences, around half seen once, with 30% to 35% in the top ten. Sequenced material: blood. The source of these receptors is a woman aged 55-70 years in good health. The CDR3 runs from the conserved cysteine through the conserved F or W.

TRBV20-1	TRBJ2-3	CSASGTSIDTQYF
TRBV4-1	TRBJ1-2	CASGTGDLNYGYTF
TRBV20-1	TRBJ2-1	CSPRTSGRVNEQFF
TRBV20-1	TRBJ2-1	CSGGGTGHYNEQFF
TRBV7-2	TRBJ1-5	CASSSRGLGSNQPQHF
TRBV29-1	TRBJ2-7	CSVARDSYEQYF
TRBV5-1	TRBJ2-1	CASSLGLAGPRTYNEQFF
TRBV12-3/TRBV12-4	TRBJ1-2	CASKMTGANYGYTF
TRBV7-8	TRBJ2-3	CASSLIDTQYF
TRBV7-2	TRBJ2-2	CASSSIVPGELFF
TRBV28	TRBJ2-5	CASTVTSGRADKYF
TRBV5-8	TRBJ2-5	CASIRTGREETQYF